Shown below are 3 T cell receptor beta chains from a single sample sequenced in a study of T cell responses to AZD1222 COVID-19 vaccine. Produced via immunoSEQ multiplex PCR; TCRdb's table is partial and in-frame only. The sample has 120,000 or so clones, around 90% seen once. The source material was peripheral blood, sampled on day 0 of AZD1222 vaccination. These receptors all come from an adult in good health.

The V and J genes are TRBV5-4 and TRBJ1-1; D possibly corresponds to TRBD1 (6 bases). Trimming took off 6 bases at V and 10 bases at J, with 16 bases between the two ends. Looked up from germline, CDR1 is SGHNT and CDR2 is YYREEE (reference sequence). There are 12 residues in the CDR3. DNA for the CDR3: TGTGCCAGCACCCTTCTTGGGGGGCGAGCTTTCTTT. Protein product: CASTLLGGRAFF.

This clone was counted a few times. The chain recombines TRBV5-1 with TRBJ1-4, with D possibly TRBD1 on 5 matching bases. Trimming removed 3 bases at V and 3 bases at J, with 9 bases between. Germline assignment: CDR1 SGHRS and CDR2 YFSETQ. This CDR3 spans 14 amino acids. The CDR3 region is CASSSEGSNEKLFF. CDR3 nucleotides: TGCGCCAGCAGCTCAGAGGGGTCTAATGAAAAACTGTTTTTT.

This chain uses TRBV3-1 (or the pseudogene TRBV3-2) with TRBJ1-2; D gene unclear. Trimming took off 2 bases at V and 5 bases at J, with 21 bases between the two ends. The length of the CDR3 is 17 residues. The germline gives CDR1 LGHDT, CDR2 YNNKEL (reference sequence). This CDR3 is CASSQNSDPYALYGYTF. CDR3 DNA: TGTGCCAGCAGCCAAAATTCTGACCCTTATGCCCTGTATGGCTACACCTTC.